This T cell receptor beta chain emerged from a study of blood T cells in healthy people across ages. This CDR3 is 16 amino acids long. CDR1 is SGHAT, CDR2 FQNNGV, per germline. V dropped 5 bases and J dropped 1 base, with 18 bases sitting between them. A J-beta primer mix and a sample-barcoded 5' primer were used in a second PCR of roughly 6 to 11 cycles. TCRdb reprocessed the 5' RACE reads with MiXCR, giving one entry per CDR3 protein. The repertoire holds 700,000 to 850,000 distinct CDR3 sequences, roughly 53% seen once, with about 42% in the top ten. The gene calls are TRBV11-2 and TRBJ2-7; D possibly corresponds to TRBD2 (5 bases). The TCR sequence derives from a man older than 75 in good health. Material: blood. For the CDR3, the DNA is TGTGCCAGCAGCCCCATCCTAGCCGCGCGATCCTACGAGCAGTACTTC. Amino acids: CASSPILAARSYEQYF.